This T cell receptor (beta chain) came from a study of shared clonotypes between healthy human individuals. For the study at large: Those who served as donors were a couple of women and a few men between the ages of 18 and 49. Study-wide results and limits: For naive CD4 cells, roughly 4.8% of clonotypes were shared across a few donors.

Profiled with immunoSEQ multiplex PCR; TCRdb holds only in-frame clones, not every one. The data contain 760,000 or so clones, about 96% of them seen just once; the ten biggest clones take up less than 0.3%. The naive CD8 population came from CD45RO-negative cells selected for CCR7, without terminally differentiated effector memory CD45RA+ cells. This clone was observed a single time. The antigen is undetermined. This CDR3 region has 15 residues. Trimming removed 1 base from V and 3 bases from J, with 12 bases in between. Germline CDR1 is SGHVS and CDR2 is FQNEAQ. Sequencing was carried out using naive CD8+ T cells sorted from blood. The receptor's source is a man aged 25-45 years in good health. This chain connects TRBV7-8 to TRBJ2-5; D perhaps matches TRBD1 (6 bases). CDR3 nucleotide sequence: TGTGCCAGCAGCTTAGGGTGGGGGCAGGAAGAGACCCAGTACTTC. It specifies CASSLGWGQEETQYF.